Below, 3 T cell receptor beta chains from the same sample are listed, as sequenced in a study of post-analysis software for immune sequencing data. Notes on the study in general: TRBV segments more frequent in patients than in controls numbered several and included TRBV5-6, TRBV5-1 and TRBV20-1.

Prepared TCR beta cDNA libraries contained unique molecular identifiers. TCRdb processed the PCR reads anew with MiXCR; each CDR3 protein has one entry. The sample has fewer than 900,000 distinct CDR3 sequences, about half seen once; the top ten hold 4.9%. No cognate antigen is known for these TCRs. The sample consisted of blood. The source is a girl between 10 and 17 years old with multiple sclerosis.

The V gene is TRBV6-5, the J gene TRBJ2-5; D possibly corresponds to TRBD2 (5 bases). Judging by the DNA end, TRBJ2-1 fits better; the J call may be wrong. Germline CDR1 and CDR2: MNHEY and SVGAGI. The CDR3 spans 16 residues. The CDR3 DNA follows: TGTGCCAGCAGTTACTCGTTCGGGAACGACCAAGAGACCCAGTTCTTC. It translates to CASSYSFGNDQETQFF.

The CDR3 sequence is CASSASRGQNTEAFF. The CDR3 nucleotides read TGTGCCAGCAGCGCATCCAGGGGGCAAAACACTGAAGCTTTCTTT. The chain has TRBV7-2 and TRBJ1-1; 8 bases line up with TRBD1. With 5 bases clipped from V and 2 bases from J, the junction kept 7 bases outside the gene matches. This CDR3 has 15 residues. Germline CDR1 and CDR2: SGHTA and FQGNSA.

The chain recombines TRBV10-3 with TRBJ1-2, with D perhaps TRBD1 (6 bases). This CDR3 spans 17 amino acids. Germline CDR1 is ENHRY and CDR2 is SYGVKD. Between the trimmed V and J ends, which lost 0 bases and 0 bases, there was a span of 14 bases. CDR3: CAISESVQGRPNYGYTF. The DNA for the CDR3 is TGTGCCATCAGTGAGTCGGTCCAGGGGCGCCCTAACTATGGCTACACCTTC.